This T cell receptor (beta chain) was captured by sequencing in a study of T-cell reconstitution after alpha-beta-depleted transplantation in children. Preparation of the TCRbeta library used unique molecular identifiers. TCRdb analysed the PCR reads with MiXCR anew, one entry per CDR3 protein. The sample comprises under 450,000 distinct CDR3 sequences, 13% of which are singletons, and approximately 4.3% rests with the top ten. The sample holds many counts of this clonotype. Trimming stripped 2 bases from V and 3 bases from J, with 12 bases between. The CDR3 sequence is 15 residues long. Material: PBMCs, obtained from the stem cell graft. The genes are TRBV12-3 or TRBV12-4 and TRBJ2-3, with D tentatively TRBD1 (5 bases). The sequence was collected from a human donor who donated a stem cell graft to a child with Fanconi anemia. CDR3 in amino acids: CASSLQQGRTDTQYF. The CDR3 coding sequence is TGTGCCAGCAGTTTACAGCAGGGCAGAACAGATACGCAGTATTTT.